The sequence of this TCR beta chain was determined in a study of cytomegalovirus exposure and HLA in healthy donors. Study in general: The same platform as the approximately 730 first-cohort repertoires was used for the 100 to 150 validation repertoires, a later analysis reported.

TCRdb keeps only in-frame clones here, not all; method: immunoSEQ multiplex PCR. The data show more than 250,000 clones, 86% seen once. Study-wide results and caveats: 150 or so TCR beta chains were listed as cytomegalovirus-associated. Using the classifier, cytomegalovirus status was reportedly diagnosed with high specificity and sensitivity.

This CDR3 region has 14 residues. V lost 1 base and J 6 bases, leaving 12 bases between the germline ends. The germline V gene has CDR1 MNHEY and CDR2 SMNVEV (reference sequence). This clone was recorded only once. The antigen is undetermined. The receptor was derived from a woman between 18 and 30 years old in good health and CMV-seronegative. This chain joins TRBV27 and TRBJ1-2, with D perhaps TRBD1 (5 bases). The sequenced sample consisted of PBMCs. CDR3 residues: CASSLWGGIDGYTF. CDR3 DNA sequence: TGTGCCAGCAGTTTATGGGGGGGGATCGATGGCTACACCTTC.